This TCR beta chain was retrieved from a study of EBV T-cell therapy then PD-1 blockade in nasopharyngeal carcinoma. Documented treatment: AdE1-LMPpoly-expanded autologous EBV-specific T-cell therapy followed by anti-PD-1 nivolumab. The trim removed 0 bases at V and 5 bases at J, leaving 6 bases unmatched. Looked up from germline, CDR1 is MGHRA and CDR2 is YSYEKL. The CDR3 is 15 residues long. Turning to this clone: The antigen is unknown.

This table comes from immunoSEQ multiplex PCR, and its TCRdb copy is limited to in-frame clones, with some not included. Of about 17,000 clones in the sample, approximately 80% are singletons; the top ten hold under 30%. This rearrangement joins TRBV4-1 to TRBJ2-7, with 8 bases aligning to TRBD1. The clonotype comes from a man between 35 and 55 years old with nasopharyngeal carcinoma. Sequenced material: CD8+ T cells from blood, taken at day 0 from a patient whose treatment included autologous EBV-specific T cells and nivolumab. The CDR3 loop reads CASSQEYRGDDEQYF. CDR3 bases: TGCGCCAGCAGCCAAGAGTACAGGGGGGATGACGAGCAGTACTTC.